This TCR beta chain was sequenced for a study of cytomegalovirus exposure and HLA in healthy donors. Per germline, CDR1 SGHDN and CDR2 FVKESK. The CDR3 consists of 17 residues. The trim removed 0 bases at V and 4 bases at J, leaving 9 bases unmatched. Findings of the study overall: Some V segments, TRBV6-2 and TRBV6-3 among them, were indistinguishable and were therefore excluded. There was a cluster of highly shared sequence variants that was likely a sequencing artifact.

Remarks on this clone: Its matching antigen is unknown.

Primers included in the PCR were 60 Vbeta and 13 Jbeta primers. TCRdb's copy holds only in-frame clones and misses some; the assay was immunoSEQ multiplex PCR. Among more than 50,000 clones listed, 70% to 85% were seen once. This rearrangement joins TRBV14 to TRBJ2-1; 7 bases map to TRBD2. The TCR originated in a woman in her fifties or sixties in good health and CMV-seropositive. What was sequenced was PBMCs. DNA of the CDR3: TGTGCCAGCAGCCAAGAAAGCCCGGCGGGGGTGTACAATGAGCAGTTCTTC. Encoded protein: CASSQESPAGVYNEQFF.